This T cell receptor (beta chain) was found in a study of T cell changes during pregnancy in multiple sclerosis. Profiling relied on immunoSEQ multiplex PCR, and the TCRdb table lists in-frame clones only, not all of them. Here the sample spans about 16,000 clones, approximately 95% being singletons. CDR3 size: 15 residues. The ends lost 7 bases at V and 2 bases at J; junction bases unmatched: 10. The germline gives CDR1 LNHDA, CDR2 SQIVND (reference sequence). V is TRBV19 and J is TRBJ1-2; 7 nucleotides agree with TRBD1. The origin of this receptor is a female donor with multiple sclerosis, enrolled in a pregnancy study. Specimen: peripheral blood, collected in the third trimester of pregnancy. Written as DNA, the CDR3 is TGTGCCAGTATGAGAGGGAAGGGGGCAAACTATGGCTACACCTTC. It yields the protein CASMRGKGANYGYTF.